The 27 T cell receptor beta chains below were found in one sample sequenced in a study of beta chain features in type 1 diabetes. As every portion of the isolated RNA was reverse transcribed, the sequencing read expressed TCRB transcripts. Profiled with immunoSEQ multiplex PCR; TCRdb holds only in-frame clones, not every one. The repertoire holds some 410,000 clones, with about an eighth as singletons. Sequenced: naive CD4+ T cells from blood. The receptors derive from a woman under 30 in good health.

The chain has TRBV4-1 and TRBJ1-6; D possibly corresponds to TRBD1 (6 bases). This CDR3 region has 20 residues. The germline V and J ends were trimmed by 0 bases and 8 bases, with 26 bases remaining between them. From germline, CDR1 is MGHRA and CDR2 YSYEKL. DNA of the CDR3: TGCGCCAGCAGCCAAGATCACGGGGGCAGGTCAGGAATTGGGGATTCACCCCTCCACTTT. The encoded protein is CASSQDHGGRSGIGDSPLHF.

The table lists this clone with a few counts. The rearrangement joins TRBV16 to TRBJ2-1, with D possibly matching TRBD2 (6 bases). Germline V CDR1 and CDR2: KGHSY, FQNENV. V was clipped by 4 bases and J by 4 bases, with 11 bases between them. This CDR3 contains 14 residues. The CDR3 nucleotides are TGTGCCAGCAGCCCAGCACTAGCTTACAATGAGCAGTTCTTC. It translates to CASSPALAYNEQFF. Full variable domain (outside the CDR3, taken from reference TRBV16 and TRBJ2-1): GEEVAQTPKHLVRGEGQKAKLYCAPIKGHSYVFWYQQVLKNEFKFLISFQNENVFDETGMPKERFSAKCLPNSPCSLEIQATKLEDSAVYFCASSPALAYNEQFFGPGTRLTVL.

This chain uses TRBV9 with TRBJ2-5; 12 bases match TRBD2. The CDR3 is 16 residues long. Germline-derived CDR1 and CDR2 are SGDLS and YYNGEE. V dropped 0 bases and J dropped 6; count of bases not matched to a gene: 6. The CDR3 region is CASSVVETSGRQTQYF. For the CDR3, the DNA is TGTGCCAGCAGCGTAGTTGAGACTAGCGGGAGACAGACCCAGTACTTC.

V usage is TRBV29-1 and J usage is TRBJ2-2; D is possibly TRBD1 (6 bases). Trimming stripped 5 bases from V and 5 bases from J, with 12 bases between. This CDR3 is 13 amino acids long. From germline, CDR1 is SQVTM and CDR2 ANQGSEA. CDR3 amino acids: CSVYLGGTGELFF. CDR3 DNA sequence: TGCAGCGTTTACTTAGGGGGAACCGGGGAGCTGTTTTTT.

This clone was seen a few times. This chain joins TRBV7-9 and TRBJ2-1; TRBD2 agrees at 8 bases. The ends lost 6 bases at V and 5 bases at J; junction bases unmatched: 9. Germline V lookup: CDR1 SEHNR, CDR2 FQNEAQ (reference sequence). The CDR3 is made up of 15 amino acids. Here the CDR3 reads CASRTREDFDNEQFF. CDR3 nucleotide sequence: TGTGCCAGCAGAACGCGGGAGGATTTCGACAATGAGCAGTTCTTC.

The CDR3 protein is CSVLGAEAFF. The CDR3 DNA sequence: TGCAGCGTTTTGGGGGCTGAAGCTTTCTTT. V gene TRBV29-1 combines with J gene TRBJ1-1; the D gene is possibly TRBD1 (5 bases). The CDR3 has 10 amino acids. V dropped 5 bases and J dropped 6 bases, with 7 bases sitting between them. Germline V CDR1 and CDR2: SQVTM, ANQGSEA. Using reference TRBV29-1 and TRBJ1-1 for the parts outside the CDR3, the full variable domain is SAVISQKPSRDICQRGTSLTIQCQVDSQVTMMFWYRQQPGQSLTLIATANQGSEATYESGFVIDKFPISRPNLTFSTLTVSNMSPEDSSIYLCSVLGAEAFFGQGTRLTVV.

This chain connects TRBV6-5 to TRBJ1-1, with a tentative D call TRBD1 (6 bases). This CDR3 is built from 12 residues. Germline V gives CDR1 MNHEY, CDR2 SVGAGI. The V end was cut by 6 bases, the J end by 11 bases, with 16 bases between. The CDR3 here is CASRSGELKAFF. CDR3 in DNA: TGTGCCAGCAGATCAGGGGAGCTGAAGGCTTTCTTT.

The V gene is TRBV13, the J gene TRBJ2-7; 10 positions match TRBD2. CDR3 size: 16 residues. Trimming removed 4 bases from V and 8 bases from J; junction bases left unmatched: 14. CDR1 and CDR2 from the germline V gene are PRHDT and FYEKMQ (reference sequence). The CDR3 DNA follows: TGTGCCAGCAGCTCCTCATTACTACTTAGCGGGGGGAAGCAGTACGTC. Amino acids: CASSSSLLLSGGKQYV.

The genes are TRBV7-9 and TRBJ1-6; the D gene is possibly TRBD1 (6 bases). The CDR3 sequence is 17 residues long. The V gene's germline CDR1 is SEHNR and CDR2 FQNEAQ (reference sequence). With 5 bases removed from V and 0 bases from J, the gap between germline ends came to 14 bases. Written as DNA, the CDR3 is TGTGCCAGCAGCCAACCGGGGGCGAGCTCCTATAATTCACCCCTCCACTTT. This codes for CASSQPGASSYNSPLHF.

The chain couples TRBV18 to TRBJ1-1; D unresolved. This CDR3 has 12 amino acids. The V end was cut by 2 bases, the J end by 1 base, with 2 bases between. The germline V gene has CDR1 KGHSH and CDR2 LQKENI. As DNA, the CDR3 is TGTGCCAGCTCACCAGAGAACACTGAAGCTTTCTTT. Translated: CASSPENTEAFF.

J is TRBJ1-6 and V is TRBV30, with no clear D. Trimming removed 2 bases from V and 11 bases from J, with 22 bases in between. The CDR3 runs to 16 residues. The germline CDR1 and CDR2 sequences are GTSNPN and SVGIG (reference sequence). The CDR3: CAWSKKTTQLLPPLHF. As DNA, the CDR3 is TGTGCCTGGAGTAAGAAGACTACCCAGCTCCTACCACCCCTCCACTTT.

This clone was counted between two and nine times. The chain is built from TRBV30 and TRBJ2-3; D unclear. The CDR3 extends over 12 amino acids. V gave up 0 bases and J gave up 12 bases, with 13 bases separating them. The V gene's germline CDR1 is GTSNPN and CDR2 SVGIG (reference sequence). CDR3 sequence reads: CAWSVVNGPQYF. In nucleotides, the CDR3 is TGTGCCTGGAGTGTTGTTAACGGGCCCCAGTATTTT.

This sequence joins TRBV2 and TRBJ2-1, with unresolved D. V lost 3 bases to trimming and J lost 8 bases, with 2 bases between them. The CDR3 spans 10 residues. CDR1 is SNHLY, CDR2 FYNNEI, per germline. CDR3 sequence reads: CASSEYEQFF. The CDR3 DNA follows: TGTGCCAGCAGTGAGTATGAGCAGTTCTTC. The full variable domain, completed using reference TRBV2 and TRBJ2-1, is EPEVTQTPSHQVTQMGQEVILRCVPISNHLYFYWYRQILGQKVEFLVSFYNNEISEKSEIFDDQFSVERPDGSNFTLKIRSTKLEDSAMYFCASSEYEQFFGPGTRLTVL.

Only a few counts were recorded for this clone. The chain carries TRBV21-1 and TRBJ2-7; TRBD1 is taken as the D call from the table, unchecked against the DNA. TRBV21-1 is a pseudogene. This CDR3 spans 15 amino acids. The DNA of the CDR3 is TGTGCCAGCAGCAAAGCGCGGGACAGCTACTACGAGCAGTACGTC. Protein sequence: CASSKARDSYYEQYV.

This clone came up a few times. The chain joins TRBV7-2 to TRBJ2-5; 7 bases are shared with TRBD1. This CDR3 has 16 amino acids. Per germline, CDR1 SGHTA and CDR2 FQGNSA. Trimming removed 3 bases from V and 5 bases from J; junction bases left unmatched: 12. CDR3 in DNA: TGTGCCAGCAGCTTCTCTAAGCCGACAGGGTTTGAGACCCAGTACTTC. Protein product: CASSFSKPTGFETQYF. Looking up the rest from reference TRBV7-2 and TRBJ2-5 gives the full variable domain: GAGVSQSPSNKVTEKGKDVELRCDPISGHTALYWYRQSLGQGLEFLIYFQGNSAPDKSGLPSDRFSAERTGGSVSTLTIQRTQQEDSAVYLCASSFSKPTGFETQYFGPGTRLLVL.

The V call is TRBV7-2, the J call TRBJ2-7; 12 positions match TRBD2. This CDR3 is built from 15 residues. The V gene's germline CDR1 is SGHTA and CDR2 FQGNSA. Germline trimming cut 3 bases from V and 9 bases from J; bases unmatched to any gene: 9. The DNA for the CDR3 is TGTGCCAGCAGCTTCCAAAAAGGACTAGCGGGATCGCAGTACTTC. Translating it yields CASSFQKGLAGSQYF.

This clone appeared a few times. This chain links TRBV12-5 with TRBJ2-5; D ambiguous. CDR1 is LGHNT and CDR2 is FRNRAP in the germline V gene. This CDR3 has 11 amino acids. Trimming stripped 3 bases from V and 5 bases from J, with 4 bases between. The CDR3 protein is CASGFGETQYF. CDR3 coding DNA: TGTGCTAGTGGTTTCGGGGAGACCCAGTACTTC. Using reference TRBV12-5 and TRBJ2-5 for the parts outside the CDR3, the full variable domain is DARVTQTPRHKVTEMGQEVTMRCQPILGHNTVFWYRQTMMQGLELLAYFRNRAPLDDSGMPKDRFSAEMPDATLATLKIQPSEPRDSAVYFCASGFGETQYFGPGTRLLVL.

In its sample, this clone was seen a few times. In the same sample, other DNA sequences code for this CDR3. J is TRBJ1-1 and V is TRBV19, with no clear D. This CDR3 contains 13 residues. Germline V gene sequence: CDR1 LNHDA, CDR2 SQIVND (reference sequence). The V and J ends lost 6 bases and 5 bases respectively, with 13 bases between them. CDR3 loop: CASSLARRTEAFF. The CDR3 bases are TGTGCCAGTAGCCTGGCCCGAAGGACTGAAGCTTTCTTT. The full variable domain, with the rest looked up from reference TRBV19 and TRBJ1-1, is DGGITQSPKYLFRKEGQNVTLSCEQNLNHDAMYWYRQDPGQGLRLIYYSQIVNDFQKGDIAEGYSVSREKKESFPLTVTSAQKNPTAFYLCASSLARRTEAFFGQGTRLTVV.

This clone has only a few counts. One end of the junction is discordant with germline, which a read error may explain. The rearrangement links TRBV4-2 to TRBJ1-3; no reliable D call. Germline V gene data show CDR1 as LGHNA and CDR2 as YNFKEQ. The length of the CDR3 is 13 residues. CDR3: CASSPQAESVAGF. Written as DNA, the CDR3 is TGTGCCAGCAGCCCCCAGGCGGAGTCGGTTGCTGGATTT.

The chain recombines TRBV11-2 with TRBJ2-7; 8 bases are a match to TRBD2. Trimming took 2 bases from V and 2 from J; bases not matched to a gene: 2. Germline V gene lookup returns CDR1 SGHAT and CDR2 FQNNGV. The CDR3 spans 14 residues. The CDR3 DNA follows: TGTGCCAGCAGCTTACGAGCGGGAGCCTACGAGCAGTACTTC. Residues: CASSLRAGAYEQYF.

The CDR3 reads CAWSATRQGRLKTQYF. The CDR3 DNA sequence: TGTGCCTGGAGTGCTACTCGACAGGGTCGACTGAAGACCCAGTACTTC. This chain links TRBV30 with TRBJ2-5; 7 bases map to TRBD1. The CDR3 has 16 amino acids. Germline loops: CDR1 GTSNPN, CDR2 SVGIG (reference sequence). V was clipped by 1 base and J by 6 bases; unmatched bases: 14.

The sample holds a few counts of this clone. CDR3 DNA: TGTGCCAGCAGTGATCTCGGGACAGCAAGGACCGGATCTTCGGCGGACGAGCAGTACTTC. Translating it yields CASSDLGTARTGSSADEQYF. The chain combines TRBV2 with TRBJ2-7; TRBD1 agrees at 7 bases. Per germline, CDR1 SNHLY and CDR2 FYNNEI. The CDR3 is made up of 20 amino acids. V gave up 3 bases and J gave up 5 bases; unmatched junction bases: 25.

The chain is built from TRBV13 and TRBJ1-4, with TRBD1 as a possible D gene (6 bases). The ends were cut back, 4 bases at V and 5 bases at J, with 8 bases in the middle. CDR1 is PRHDT and CDR2 is FYEKMQ in the germline V gene (reference sequence). The CDR3 extends over 13 amino acids. The CDR3 DNA reads as TGTGCCAGCAGCTACGGGACAAATGAAAAACTGTTTTTT. Its protein product is CASSYGTNEKLFF.

This clone showed up just a few times. This rearrangement joins TRBV28 to TRBJ2-7, with D perhaps matching TRBD1 or TRBD2 (5 bases each). V dropped 5 bases and J dropped 3 bases, with 20 bases sitting between them. The CDR3 contains 16 residues. Germline CDR1 and CDR2: MDHEN and SYDVKM. The CDR3 nucleotides read TGTGCCAGCAGTCAAGAGGACCCTCGGGGCCACTACGAGCAGTACGTC. It codes for CASSQEDPRGHYEQYV.

V is TRBV6-6 and J is TRBJ2-6; unclear D gene. Germline loops: CDR1 MNHNY, CDR2 SVGAGI (reference sequence). The CDR3 extends over 14 amino acids. Deletions cut 5 bases from V and 1 base from J, with 6 bases between. CDR3 loop: CASSTYSGANVLTF. Written as DNA, the CDR3 is TGTGCCAGCAGTACCTATTCTGGGGCCAACGTCCTGACTTTC.

This clone was detected a few times. V usage is TRBV7-2 and J usage is TRBJ2-3; tentative D call: TRBD2 (5 bases). The CDR3 loop spans 15 amino acids. Germline CDR1 is SGHTA and CDR2 is FQGNSA. The V end lost 0 bases, the J end lost 3 bases, and 10 bases lay between the germline ends. Here the CDR3 DNA reads TGTGCCAGCAGCTTAGCTCGCGAGCGGACAGATACGCAGTATTTT. This encodes CASSLARERTDTQYF.

This clone came up a few times. The chain links TRBV7-8 to TRBJ2-5; TRBD2 matches 16 bases. This CDR3 spans 16 amino acids. CDR1 and CDR2 (germline): SGHVS, FQNEAQ. Trimming at V came to 6 bases and at J to 5 bases, leaving 6 bases not matched to a gene. DNA of the CDR3: TGTGCCAGCAGACTCGGGACTAGCGGGAGGGAGGAGACCCAGTACTTC. Amino acid sequence: CASRLGTSGREETQYF. Variable domain in full (rest from reference TRBV7-8 and TRBJ2-5): GAGVSQSPRYKVAKRGQDVALRCDPISGHVSLFWYQQALGQGPEFLTYFQNEAQLDKSGLPSDRFFAERPEGSVSTLKIQRTQQEDSAVYLCASRLGTSGREETQYFGPGTRLLVL.